The 24 T cell receptor beta chains in this list originate from one sample, sequenced in a study of cytomegalovirus exposure and HLA in healthy donors. The PCR employed 60 Vbeta primers together with 13 Jbeta primers. Some clones are missing from TCRdb's copy, which holds only in-frame ones; the method was immunoSEQ multiplex PCR. The sample includes over 90,000 clones, 76% of them seen just once. The sequencing input was PBMCs. These receptors all stem from a woman between 18 and 29 years old in good health and CMV-seropositive.

The chain recombines TRBV7-2 with TRBJ1-3, with D unclear. The V gene lost 2 bases and the J gene lost 4 bases, with 15 bases spanning the gap. The CDR3 totals 16 residues. Germline-derived CDR1 and CDR2 are SGHTA and FQGNSA. CDR3 sequence (DNA): TGTGCCAGCAGCTTAAGTCCTGGTACATCCGGAAACACCATATATTTT. Residues: CASSLSPGTSGNTIYF.

This clone turned up a few times. Other DNA variants within this sample encode the same CDR3. The chain couples TRBV6-1 to TRBJ1-1; possible D gene TRBD1, 6 bases. CDR3 length: 20 residues. Trimming took off 4 bases at V and 0 bases at J, with 27 bases between the two ends. Per germline, CDR1 MNHNS and CDR2 SASEGT. DNA of the CDR3: TGTGCCAGCAGTGTCGTGGGGGCATGGGGTTTGGGGGCGTTGAACACTGAAGCTTTCTTT. This gives the protein CASSVVGAWGLGALNTEAFF.

V gene TRBV7-8 combines with J gene TRBJ2-1, with a possible D match to TRBD1 (6 bases). The germline gives CDR1 SGHVS, CDR2 FQNEAQ. Trimming cost V 8 bases and J 8 bases, with 28 bases left between them. CDR3 size: 17 residues. Written as DNA, the CDR3 is TGTGCCAGCCACAGTTTGAGACAGGCCACACCCGGCGATGAGCAGTTCTTC. Translation gives CASHSLRQATPGDEQFF.

This clone occurred once. The chain couples TRBV23-1 to TRBJ1-2, with 9 bases fitting TRBD1. TRBV23-1 carries the ORF label, with uncertain function. This CDR3 has 14 residues. V was clipped by 6 bases and J by 6 bases; unmatched bases: 8. In DNA form, the CDR3 reads TGCGCCAGCAGACGGGGACAGGGCAACAATGGCTACACCTTC. Translation: CASRRGQGNNGYTF.

The chain has TRBV11-2 and TRBJ2-5; a weak D match, TRBD2 (6 bases). V shed 3 bases and J shed 3 bases, with 11 bases lying between them. This CDR3 region has 14 residues. Germline V gene data show CDR1 as SGHAT and CDR2 as FQNNGV. The CDR3 protein is CASSFNRGKETQYF. The CDR3 DNA reads TGTGCCAGCAGCTTCAATCGGGGGAAAGAGACCCAGTACTTC.

V usage is TRBV29-1 and J usage is TRBJ2-7; 8 nucleotides line up with TRBD2. V shed 4 bases, J shed 4 bases, and the junction held 3 bases outside the gene matches. Germline CDR1 is SQVTM and CDR2 is ANQGSEA. This CDR3 is built from 12 residues. The CDR3 here is CSVGTSGYEQYF. CDR3 DNA: TGCAGCGTTGGCACTAGCGGATACGAGCAGTACTTC.

The chain employs TRBV27 and TRBJ2-4, with 9 bases fitting TRBD2. Looked up from germline, CDR1 is MNHEY and CDR2 is SMNVEV (reference sequence). The CDR3 length is 13 residues. The CDR3 bases are TGTGGGGCGGGAGGGTCAGCCAAAAACATTCAGTACTTC. Translation: CGAGGSAKNIQYF.

This sequence joins TRBV5-1 and TRBJ2-2, with 15 nucleotides matching TRBD2. The CDR3 extends over 20 amino acids. The germline gives CDR1 SGHRS, CDR2 YFSETQ. Trimming cost V 2 bases and J 4 bases; bases outside gene matches: 12. CDR3 sequence: CASSLLPGTSGRRGTGELFF. The DNA of the CDR3 is TGCGCCAGCAGCTTACTTCCCGGGACTAGCGGGAGGAGGGGCACCGGGGAGCTGTTTTTT.

In this sample, this clone turned up a few times. V is TRBV2 and J is TRBJ1-5, with a possible D match to TRBD1 (5 bases). The CDR3 covers 17 residues. The germline V gene encodes CDR1 SNHLY and CDR2 FYNNEI. Deletions cut 7 bases from V and 3 bases from J, with 22 bases between. The chain's CDR3 is CASKRGRSDILNQPQHF. In DNA form, the CDR3 reads TGTGCCAGCAAGAGAGGCCGGTCGGACATACTCAATCAGCCCCAGCATTTT.

Regarding this clone: The sample has other DNA sequences that encode this CDR3 too. The CDR3 region is CASSLGRGANVLTF. As DNA, the CDR3 is TGTGCCAGCAGTTTGGGGCGGGGGGCCAACGTCCTGACTTTC. This chain uses TRBV27 with TRBJ2-6; D might be TRBD1 (5 bases). The CDR3 contains 14 residues. V lost 3 bases and J 4 bases, leaving 7 bases between the germline ends. In germline, CDR1 is MNHEY, CDR2 SMNVEV (reference sequence).

The CDR3 is CASSKMTDNYGYTF. As DNA, the CDR3 is TGCGCCAGCAGCAAGATGACAGATAACTATGGCTACACCTTC. The J gene is TRBJ1-2, the V gene TRBV5-1; possible D gene TRBD1, 5 bases. The CDR3 sequence is 14 residues long. Germline V gene data show CDR1 as SGHRS and CDR2 as YFSETQ. V lost 4 bases and J 1 base, leaving 11 bases between the germline ends.

The rearrangement links TRBV2 to TRBJ1-6; D is unclear. The CDR3 spans 16 residues. Germline loops: CDR1 SNHLY, CDR2 FYNNEI. Trimming removed 3 bases at V and 7 bases at J, with 16 bases between. CDR3 DNA sequence: TGTGCCAGCAGTGAGAATGGAGGTAAACTAAATTCACCCCTCCACTTT. It codes for CASSENGGKLNSPLHF.

The V gene is TRBV10-2, the J gene TRBJ1-5; 10 bases align to TRBD1. The CDR3 loop spans 16 amino acids. Per the germline V gene, CDR1 is WSHSY and CDR2 is SAAADI. The V segment lost 2 bases and the J segment 6 bases; nucleotides outside the gene matches: 7. CDR3 sequence (DNA): TGCGCCAGCAGTGAGACTTCTGGGACAGGGGTTCAGCCCCAGCATTTT. Protein: CASSETSGTGVQPQHF.

This clone has more than one count but fewer than ten. The chain recombines TRBV4-1 with TRBJ2-5; 10 nucleotides line up with TRBD2. Germline V gene sequence: CDR1 MGHRA, CDR2 YSYEKL. V lost 5 bases, J lost 2 bases, and 5 bases stayed unmatched. The CDR3 totals 15 residues. CDR3 coding DNA: TGCGCCAGCAGCTCTCGTAGCGGGGGGCAAGAGACCCAGTACTTC. Its protein product is CASSSRSGGQETQYF.

V is TRBV18 and J is TRBJ1-1; D gene ambiguous. The CDR3 contains 15 residues. Trimming pared 1 base from V and 0 bases from J, leaving 9 bases between. Germline assignment: CDR1 KGHSH and CDR2 LQKENI. CDR3 bases: TGTGCCAGCTCACCACGCGGGTACGTGAACACTGAAGCTTTCTTT. It encodes CASSPRGYVNTEAFF. Variable domain in full (rest from reference TRBV18 and TRBJ1-1): NAGVMQNPRHLVRRRGQEARLRCSPMKGHSHVYWYRQLPEEGLKFMVYLQKENIIDESGMPKERFSAEFPKEGPSILRIQQVVRGDSAAYFCASSPRGYVNTEAFFGQGTRLTVV.

The rearrangement uses TRBV7-3 and TRBJ2-1; 7 bases line up with TRBD1. The CDR3 loop spans 17 amino acids. J gave up 8 bases and V 0 bases, and 13 bases lay outside the gene matches. CDR1 and CDR2 (germline): SGHTA, FQGTGA. The CDR3 spells CASSLTTGPQPWDEQFF. CDR3 in DNA: TGTGCCAGCAGCTTAACGACAGGGCCCCAGCCATGGGATGAGCAGTTCTTC.

V usage is TRBV4-1 and J usage is TRBJ2-5; D is perhaps TRBD2 (5 bases). Per the germline V gene, CDR1 is MGHRA and CDR2 is YSYEKL. This CDR3 is built from 16 residues. Trimming took 0 bases from V and 2 from J, leaving 13 bases between them. Here the CDR3 DNA reads TGCGCCAGCAGCCAAGATCCCCCTAGCCCACAAGAGACCCAGTACTTC. Translated, it gives CASSQDPPSPQETQYF.

The chain is built from TRBV5-6 and TRBJ2-7, with D possibly TRBD1 on 6 matching bases. The CDR3 has 15 amino acids. Germline-derived CDR1 and CDR2 are SGHDT and YYEEEE. With 1 base removed from V and 1 base from J, the gap between germline ends came to 12 bases. The CDR3 region has the DNA TGTGCCAGCAGCTTGCAAGGGACAAGGTCCTACGAGCAGTACTTC. This gives the protein CASSLQGTRSYEQYF.

The rearrangement joins TRBV11-2 to TRBJ1-1, with 7 bases fitting TRBD1. The V gene's germline CDR1 is SGHAT and CDR2 FQNNGV. This CDR3 region has 14 residues. Unmatched junction bases numbered 4, after V lost 5 bases and J lost 1 base. CDR3 loop: CASSPRQGNTEAFF. Written as DNA, the CDR3 is TGTGCCAGCAGCCCTAGACAGGGGAACACTGAAGCTTTCTTT.

The rearrangement joins TRBV21-1 to TRBJ2-7; TRBD1 is the table's D call and was not checked against the DNA. TRBV21-1 is a pseudogene. The CDR3 sequence is 17 residues long. The CDR3 region is CASSSRLGTLTSYEQYF. The DNA of the CDR3 is TGTGCCAGCAGCAGCCGGCTTGGGACACTAACTTCTTACGAGCAGTACTTC.

V and J are TRBV6-5 and TRBJ2-7; TRBD1 is a possible D gene (6 bases). Trimming stripped 6 bases from V and 2 bases from J, with 14 bases between. In germline, CDR1 is MNHEY, CDR2 SVGAGI. This CDR3 comprises 14 residues. The CDR3 sequence: CASRTTGRAYEQYF. CDR3 coding DNA: TGTGCCAGCAGGACTACAGGGAGAGCCTACGAGCAGTACTTC.

V usage is TRBV29-1 and J usage is TRBJ2-3; the D gene is possibly TRBD2 (5 bases). Germline V lookup: CDR1 SQVTM, CDR2 ANQGSEA. This CDR3 has 13 residues. V dropped 8 bases and J dropped 1 base, with 13 bases sitting between them. CDR3 DNA: TGCAGCACCATAGCGCAGGGCACAGATACGCAGTATTTT. This codes for CSTIAQGTDTQYF.

The chain uses TRBV7-2 and TRBJ1-2; weak D call: TRBD1 (6 bases). Germline CDR1 is SGHTA and CDR2 is FQGNSA. CDR3 length: 14 amino acids. V was trimmed by 4 bases and J by 8 bases, leaving 17 bases between them. In DNA form, the CDR3 reads TGTGCCAGCAGCTCTTGGACAGCCCCTGGGGGCTACACCTTC. This sequence encodes CASSSWTAPGGYTF.

This clone was seen once. V gene TRBV27 combines with J gene TRBJ1-6, with 7 bases aligning to TRBD1. Germline CDR1 and CDR2: MNHEY and SMNVEV (reference sequence). After removal of 3 bases from V and 6 bases from J, the junction contained 2 bases not matched to a gene. The CDR3 spans 14 residues. As DNA, the CDR3 is TGTGCCAGCAGTTTCCGGGACAGTAATTCACCCCTCCACTTT. This gives the protein CASSFRDSNSPLHF.